The T cell receptor (beta chain) under discussion was sequenced for a study of cytomegalovirus exposure and HLA in healthy donors. Unmatched junction bases numbered 4, after V lost 3 bases and J lost 2 bases. The CDR3 has 14 amino acids. Germline V gives CDR1 WSHSY, CDR2 SAAADI. The primer mix had 60 Vbeta and 13 Jbeta primers. Measured with immunoSEQ multiplex PCR; TCRdb has only the in-frame clones, and not every one. Of about 120,000 clones in the sample, 65% to 90% were seen once. The TCR sequence derives from a woman aged 40 to 55 in good health and CMV-seronegative. The sequenced material came from PBMCs. The rearrangement links TRBV10-2 to TRBJ2-7; 7 bases align to TRBD1. CDR3 nucleotides: TGCGCCAGCAGTGAAGACAGGGTGACCTACGAGCAGTACTTC. This encodes CASSEDRVTYEQYF.